The clone carrying this T cell receptor beta chain has at least ten counts. The data originate from a study of Graves' ophthalmopathy and Graves' hyperthyroidism. Study information: There was a collection of peripheral blood at initial diagnosis, before any treatment.

Amplifying from RNA transcripts, the study obtained TCR beta CDR3 regions. HTBI primers served in a first-round RT-PCR, which a second-round multiplex PCR followed. TCRdb redid the calling of the multiplex PCR reads with MiXCR, one entry per CDR3 protein. The profile shows about 410,000 distinct CDR3 sequences, around 18% of them singletons. Sequenced sample: peripheral blood. The TCR comes from a woman aged 18-29 years with Graves' ophthalmopathy.

CDR3 sequence (DNA): TGTGCCAGCAGTGTGCGGACAGGGGGAGCTCAGCCCCAGCATTTT. Protein sequence: CASSVRTGGAQPQHF. This chain uses TRBV2 with TRBJ1-5; 10 nucleotides match TRBD1. The trim removed 4 bases at V and 6 bases at J, leaving 6 bases unmatched. The CDR3 runs 15 residues. Germline V gene sequence: CDR1 SNHLY, CDR2 FYNNEI.